This T cell receptor beta chain was obtained from a study of T cell responses to AZD1222 COVID-19 vaccine. Overall study results and limits: All repertoire sampling was performed exclusively after the peak T cell response. Per reports, nearly half of all spike-specific TCRs target regions that are unmutated in variants. Mapped onto spike, vaccine-associated CD4 TCRs spanned it and were dominant at 160-218 and 743-854.

Germline V lookup: CDR1 MNHNY, CDR2 SVGAGI (reference sequence). The V and J ends lost 1 base and 7 bases, in that order; junction bases with no gene match: 13. The CDR3 contains 16 residues. Libraries were prepared by immunoSEQ multiplex PCR; TCRdb keeps only in-frame clonotypes and omits some of them. The profile shows under 150,000 clones, roughly 90% of them singletons. As regards this clone: The antigen is unknown.

The rearrangement links TRBV6-6 to TRBJ2-7, with 7 bases aligning to TRBD2. The receptor was derived from an adult in good health. This sample comprised peripheral blood, obtained on day 0 of AZD1222 vaccination. CDR3 DNA sequence: TGTGCCAGCAGTTACTTCATCGGGGGGACCAAAGGGGAGCAGTACTTC. It specifies CASSYFIGGTKGEQYF.